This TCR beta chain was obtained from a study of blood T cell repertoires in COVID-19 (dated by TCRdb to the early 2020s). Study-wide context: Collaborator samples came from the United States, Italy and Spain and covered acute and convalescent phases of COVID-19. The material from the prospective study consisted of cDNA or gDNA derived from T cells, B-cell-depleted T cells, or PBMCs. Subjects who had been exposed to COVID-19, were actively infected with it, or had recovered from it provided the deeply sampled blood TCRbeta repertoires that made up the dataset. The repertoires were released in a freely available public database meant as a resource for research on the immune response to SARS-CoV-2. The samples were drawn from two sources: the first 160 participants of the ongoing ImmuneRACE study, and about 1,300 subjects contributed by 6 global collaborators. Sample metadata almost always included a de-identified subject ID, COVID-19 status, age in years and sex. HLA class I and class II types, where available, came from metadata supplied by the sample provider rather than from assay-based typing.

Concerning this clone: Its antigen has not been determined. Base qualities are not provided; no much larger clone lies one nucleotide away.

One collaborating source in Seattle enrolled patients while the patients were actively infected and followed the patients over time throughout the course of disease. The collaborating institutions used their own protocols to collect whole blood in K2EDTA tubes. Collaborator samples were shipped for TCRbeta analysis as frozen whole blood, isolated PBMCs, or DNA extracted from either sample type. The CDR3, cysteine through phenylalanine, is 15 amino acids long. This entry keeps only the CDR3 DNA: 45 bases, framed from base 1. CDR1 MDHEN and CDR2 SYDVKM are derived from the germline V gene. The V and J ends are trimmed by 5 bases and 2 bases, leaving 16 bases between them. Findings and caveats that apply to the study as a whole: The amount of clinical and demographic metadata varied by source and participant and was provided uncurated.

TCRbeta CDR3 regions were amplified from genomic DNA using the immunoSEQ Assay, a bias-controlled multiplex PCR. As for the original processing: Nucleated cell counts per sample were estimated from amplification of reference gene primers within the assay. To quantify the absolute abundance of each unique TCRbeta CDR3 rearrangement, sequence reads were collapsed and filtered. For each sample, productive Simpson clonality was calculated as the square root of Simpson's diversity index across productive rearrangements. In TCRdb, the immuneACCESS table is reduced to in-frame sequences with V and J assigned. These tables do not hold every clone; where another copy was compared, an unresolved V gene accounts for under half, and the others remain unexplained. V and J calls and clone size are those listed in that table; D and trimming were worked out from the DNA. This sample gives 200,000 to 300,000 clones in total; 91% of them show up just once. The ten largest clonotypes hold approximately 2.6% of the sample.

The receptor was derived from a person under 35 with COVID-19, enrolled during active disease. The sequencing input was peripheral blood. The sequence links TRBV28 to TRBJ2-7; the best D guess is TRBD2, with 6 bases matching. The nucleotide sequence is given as TGTGCCAGCAGTCCAGGCGGGGTGAATCCCTACGAGCAGTACTTC. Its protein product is CASSPGGVNPYEQYF.